This TCR beta chain was sequenced during a study of blood T cell repertoires in COVID-19. Study-wide background: Collection of acute and convalescent COVID-19 samples took place in the United States, Italy and Spain. PBMCs, B-cell-depleted T cells, or T cells provided the cDNA or gDNA that made up the material.

Generated by immunoSEQ multiplex PCR, the TCRdb table keeps only in-frame clones and is missing some. The repertoire holds over 250,000 clones, approximately 90% seen once, with 2.4% in the top ten. The ends were cut back, 2 bases at V and 6 bases at J, with 10 bases in the middle. Germline V lookup: CDR1 ENHRY, CDR2 SYGVKD. The CDR3 is made up of 14 amino acids. The sequence came from a woman under 30 who had recovered from COVID-19. Sequencing input: PBMCs or T cells enriched from blood (not recorded which). This chain connects TRBV10-3 to TRBJ1-4; D possibly corresponds to TRBD1 (5 bases). CDR3 loop: CAISEAGRHEKLFF. Here the CDR3 DNA reads TGTGCCATCAGTGAGGCGGGGCGGCATGAAAAACTGTTTTTT.